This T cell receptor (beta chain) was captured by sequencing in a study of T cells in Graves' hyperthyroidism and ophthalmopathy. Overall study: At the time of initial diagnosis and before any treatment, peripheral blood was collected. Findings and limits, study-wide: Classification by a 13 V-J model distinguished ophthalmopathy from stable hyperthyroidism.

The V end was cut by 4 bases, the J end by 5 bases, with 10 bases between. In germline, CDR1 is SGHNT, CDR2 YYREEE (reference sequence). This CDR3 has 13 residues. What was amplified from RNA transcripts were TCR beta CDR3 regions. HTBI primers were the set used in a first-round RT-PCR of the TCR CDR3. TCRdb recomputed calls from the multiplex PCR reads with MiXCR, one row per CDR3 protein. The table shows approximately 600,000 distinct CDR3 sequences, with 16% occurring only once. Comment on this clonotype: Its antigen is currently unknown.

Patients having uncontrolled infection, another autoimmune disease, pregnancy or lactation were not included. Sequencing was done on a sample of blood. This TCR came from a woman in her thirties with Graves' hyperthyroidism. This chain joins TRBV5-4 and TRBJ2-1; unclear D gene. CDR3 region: CASSLWGNNEQFF. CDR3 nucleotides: TGTGCCAGCAGCCTCTGGGGAAACAATGAGCAGTTCTTC.